This TCR beta chain was recorded in a study of Ad26.COV2.S vaccination and SARS-CoV-2 variants. Overall study: In the COV1001 trial, the donor was in the Ad26.COV2.S arm. Ad26.COV2.S was injected intramuscularly once or twice, 56 days apart.

General observations from the study: Total T cell responses may have been underestimated by the TCR breadth and depth analyses.

Treatment described: 19 received Ad26.COV2.S at low or high dose, single or two shots; 5 received placebo; per-sample allocation not given. Specimens were obtained on day 63 following the first vaccine or placebo injection. In Boston, an adult donor aged 18-55 years took part. Method: immunoSEQ multiplex PCR; TCRdb's copy keeps in-frame clones and lacks some. The sample lists about 410,000 clones; 92% were seen once. Remarks on this clone: Its specificity is unknown.

Trimming took 3 bases from V and 4 from J; bases not matched to a gene: 17. Germline-derived CDR1 and CDR2 are DFQATT and SNEGSKA (reference sequence). This CDR3 contains 19 residues. This TCR derives from a person between 18 and 59 years old who received the Ad26.COV2.S COVID-19 vaccine or a placebo. This sequence joins TRBV20-1 and TRBJ2-1; 11 bases match TRBD1. Source: peripheral blood, taken in a trial of Ad26.COV2.S vaccine versus placebo. The CDR3 coding sequence is TGCAGTGCTAGTAAAACCGGGACAGGGGGATCTTTGTGGTACAATGAGCAGTTCTTC. It codes for CSASKTGTGGSLWYNEQFF.